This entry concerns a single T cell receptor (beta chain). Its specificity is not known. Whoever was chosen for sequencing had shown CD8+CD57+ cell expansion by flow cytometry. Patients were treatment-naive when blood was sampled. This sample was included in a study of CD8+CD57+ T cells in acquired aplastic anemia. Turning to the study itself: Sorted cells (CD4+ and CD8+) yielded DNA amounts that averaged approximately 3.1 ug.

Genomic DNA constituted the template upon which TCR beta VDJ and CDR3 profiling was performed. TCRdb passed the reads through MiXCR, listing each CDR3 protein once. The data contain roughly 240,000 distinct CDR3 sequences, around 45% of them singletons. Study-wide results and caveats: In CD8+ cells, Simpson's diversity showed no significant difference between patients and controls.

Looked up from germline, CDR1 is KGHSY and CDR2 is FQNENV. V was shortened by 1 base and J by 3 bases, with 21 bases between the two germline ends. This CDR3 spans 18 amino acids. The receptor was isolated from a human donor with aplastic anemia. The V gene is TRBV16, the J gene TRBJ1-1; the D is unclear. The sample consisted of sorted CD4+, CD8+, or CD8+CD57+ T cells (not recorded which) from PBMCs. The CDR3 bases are TGTGCCAGCAGCCAATTTTATTCTCCCGGGAGACTACACACTGAAGCTTTCTTT. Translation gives CASSQFYSPGRLHTEAFF. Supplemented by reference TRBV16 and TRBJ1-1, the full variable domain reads GEEVAQTPKHLVRGEGQKAKLYCAPIKGHSYVFWYQQVLKNEFKFLISFQNENVFDETGMPKERFSAKCLPNSPCSLEIQATKLEDSAVYFCASSQFYSPGRLHTEAFFGQGTRLTVV.